This T cell receptor beta chain emerged from a study of blood T cell repertoires in COVID-19. Study in general: Samples came from the United States, Italy and Spain, spanning acute and convalescent COVID-19. T cells, B-cell-depleted T cells, or PBMCs supplied cDNA or gDNA.

Per the authors' pipeline: Estimation of nucleated cell counts was performed using reference gene primer amplification. Sequencing was performed with immunoSEQ multiplex PCR; in TCRdb, only in-frame clones are kept and a portion is missing. D and trimming were read from the DNA, whereas the V and J calls and clone size are those reported in that table. The repertoire holds about 410,000 clones, 70% to 90% seen once, with over 1.3% in the top ten. This CDR3 comprises 13 residues. CDR1 and CDR2 from the germline V gene are GTSNPN and SVGIG (reference sequence). The ends were cut back, 5 bases at V and 7 bases at J, with 12 bases in the middle.

What was sequenced was peripheral blood. The chain carries TRBV30 and TRBJ1-6, with D tentatively TRBD1 (5 bases). The sequence was obtained from a woman in her twenties or thirties with active or convalescent COVID-19. The CDR3 is CAWQGLRNSPLHF. For the CDR3, the DNA is TGTGCCTGGCAGGGCCTTAGGAATTCACCCCTCCACTTT.